The T cell receptor (beta chain) under discussion was sequenced for a study of blood T cells in healthy people across ages. Germline V gene sequence: CDR1 GTSNPN, CDR2 SVGIG (reference sequence). With 0 bases removed from V and 15 bases from J, the gap between germline ends came to 12 bases. The CDR3 runs to 11 residues. Next came a second PCR, run for about 7 to 11 cycles, which used a sample-barcoded 5' primer along with a J-beta primer mix. TCRdb re-analysed the 5' RACE reads in MiXCR, keeping a single row per CDR3 protein. The profile shows more than 650,000 distinct CDR3 sequences, roughly 20% of them singletons. Extraction yielded at least 6 micrograms of total RNA per sample.

Sequenced sample: blood. This receptor was taken from a man aged 65 to 85 in good health. The genes are TRBV30 and TRBJ2-1; the D is unclear. The CDR3, as DNA: TGTGCCTGGAGTGTATTGGACCCCCGGTTCTTC. This sequence encodes CAWSVLDPRFF. The complete variable domain, with remaining parts taken from reference TRBV30 and TRBJ2-1, reads SQTIHQWPATLVQPVGSPLSLECTVEGTSNPNLYWYRQAAGRGLQLLFYSVGIGQISSEVPQNLSASRPQDRQFILSSKKLLLSDSGFYLCAWSVLDPRFFGPGTRLTVL.